Listed below are T cell receptor beta chains from one sample, sequenced in a study of neurological immune-mediated disorders. TCRdb analysed the 5' RACE reads with MiXCR anew, one entry per CDR3 protein. The sample lists 75,000 to 85,000 distinct CDR3 sequences, roughly 17% occurring once. Sequencing was done on a sample of PBMCs. All receptors come from a woman between 35 and 50 years old in good health. Both conserved end residues are part of each CDR3. A D gene is named only where the DNA matches it firmly. Expanded clones are given a class, and other clones once, few, many or no size at all.

J	D	size	V	DNA	CDR3
TRBJ1-6	-	few	TRBV9	TGTGCCAGCAGCTTGAACTATAGGGATTCACCCCTCCACTTT	CASSLNYRDSPLHF
TRBJ2-3	-	many	TRBV5-1	TGCGCCAGCAGCAGCGGGGTTACAGGGTTATCAGATACGCAGTATTTT	CASSSGVTGLSDTQYF
TRBJ1-6	TRBD1	few	TRBV2	TGTGCCAGCAGTGATAGGTCGGGGTTGACAGGGAATTCACCCCTCCACTTT	CASSDRSGLTGNSPLHF
TRBJ2-1	-	many	TRBV27	TGTGCCAGCAGTGAGCACAGGGAGCAGTTCTTC	CASSEHREQFF
TRBJ1-2	-	many	TRBV6-5	TGTGCCAGCAGCCGACGAGGGAACTATGGCTACACCTTC	CASSRRGNYGYTF
TRBJ1-6	-	many	TRBV9	TGTGCCAGCAGCGAGGACGGCCTAAGCTCCTATAATTCACCCCTCCACTTT	CASSEDGLSSYNSPLHF
TRBJ2-1	-	many	TRBV7-9	TGTGCCAGCAGCTCAGCCGGGACGGCCAACAATGAGCAGTTCTTC	CASSSAGTANNEQFF
TRBJ2-2	-	-	TRBV4-3	TGCGCCAGCAGCCAAGAGGGATACCAGAACACCGGGGAGCTGTTTTTT	CASSQEGYQNTGELFF
TRBJ2-5	-	many	TRBV10-2	TGCGCCAGCAGTGTACGGGCAGGGAGTCTCCAAGAGACCCAGTACTTC	CASSVRAGSLQETQYF
TRBJ1-2	TRBD1	many	TRBV4-2	TGTGCCAGCACCAGGTTTGACAGGGCGTCGTCAGCGGGGGGCTACACCTTC	CASTRFDRASSAGGYTF
TRBJ2-2	-	many	TRBV5-1	TGCGCCAGCAGCTTGGTCGCAGGAGGGGCCGGGGAGCTGTTTTTT	CASSLVAGGAGELFF
TRBJ1-6	TRBD1	many	TRBV6-2/TRBV6-3	TGTGCCAGCAGTTACCCGGGACAGGGCGAAGTCTCACCCCTCCACTTT	CASSYPGQGEVSPLHF
TRBJ1-3	TRBD1	few	TRBV18	TGTGCCAGCTCACTCGAATTTGGACAGGGGATATCTGGAAACACCATATATTTT	CASSLEFGQGISGNTIYF
TRBJ2-1	-	-	TRBV12-3/TRBV12-4	TGTGCCAGCAGTTTCCCACCGCCATACAATGAGCAGTTCTTC	CASSFPPPYNEQFF
TRBJ1-5	-	many	TRBV5-1	TGCGCCAGCAGCATCCGGGGGGCACCCAATCAGCCCCAGCATTTT	CASSIRGAPNQPQHF